The 7 T cell receptor beta chains below all came from one sample that was sequenced in a study of blood T cell repertoires in COVID-19. TCRdb's table, derived via immunoSEQ multiplex PCR, lists solely in-frame clones and lacks some. Of about 240,000 clones listed, approximately 86% are singletons. Sequenced: PBMCs or T cells enriched from blood (not recorded which). These receptor sequences come from a woman aged 25 to 39 with acute COVID-19.

The chain recombines TRBV6-2 or TRBV6-3 with TRBJ2-3, with D tentatively TRBD2 (6 bases). The length of the CDR3 is 17 residues. Trimming pared 0 bases from V and 0 bases from J, leaving 13 bases between. The germline CDR1 and CDR2 sequences are MNHEY and SVGEGT. The CDR3, as DNA: TGTGCCAGCAGTTACTCGTTTCCCGGGACTAGCACAGATACGCAGTATTTT. Amino acids: CASSYSFPGTSTDTQYF.

The V gene is TRBV6-1, the J gene TRBJ1-2; 10 bases are shared with TRBD1. The CDR3 is 18 amino acids. V lost 2 bases to trimming and J lost 4 bases; unmatched junction nucleotides: 13. The germline gives CDR1 MNHNS, CDR2 SASEGT. The CDR3 is CASSEQRTGGARSYGYTF. The CDR3 DNA reads TGTGCCAGCAGTGAACAGCGGACAGGGGGGGCGAGAAGCTATGGCTACACCTTC.

The DNA of the CDR3 is TGCGCCAGCAGTCTTAGGAGAGATACGCAGTATTTT. Protein: CASSLRRDTQYF. The rearrangement joins TRBV5-1 to TRBJ2-3, with D unclear. Germline-derived CDR1 and CDR2 are SGHRS and YFSETQ. The CDR3 runs to 12 residues. Trimming removed 5 bases at V and 5 bases at J, with 9 bases between.

The chain links TRBV7-2 to TRBJ1-1, with 9 bases matching TRBD1. The length of the CDR3 is 14 residues. The germline V gene has CDR1 SGHTA and CDR2 FQGNSA. V shed 3 bases and J 7 bases; nucleotides not matched to a gene: 6. CDR3 bases: TGTGCCAGCAGCTTTTACAGGGGGCGTGATGAAGCTTTCTTT. This gives the protein CASSFYRGRDEAFF.

This clone appeared a single time. V usage is TRBV15 and J usage is TRBJ2-1, with 8 bases lining up with TRBD2. V was pared by 6 bases and J by 3 bases, with 10 bases of the junction left unmatched. The CDR3 consists of 16 residues. Per germline, CDR1 LNHNV and CDR2 YYDKDF (reference sequence). CDR3 protein: CATREGSGVYYNEQFF. The CDR3, as DNA: TGTGCCACCAGAGAGGGTAGCGGGGTATACTACAATGAGCAGTTCTTC.

The V and J genes are TRBV19 and TRBJ2-1, with 7 bases identical to TRBD2. V trimming: 5 bases; J trimming: 2 bases; junction bases outside the gene matches: 6. Per the germline V gene, CDR1 is LNHDA and CDR2 is SQIVND (reference sequence). CDR3 length: 15 residues. The CDR3 loop is CASSLEAGTYNEQFF. In DNA, the CDR3 is TGTGCCAGTAGTCTTGAAGCGGGGACCTACAATGAGCAGTTCTTC.

This chain joins TRBV29-1 and TRBJ1-5; 7 nucleotides agree with TRBD1. The CDR3 spans 15 residues. Germline lookup yields CDR1 SQVTM and CDR2 ANQGSEA. V lost 4 bases, J lost 1 base, and 7 bases stayed unmatched. In DNA form, the CDR3 reads TGCAGCGTTGGTACAGGGGCCGGGAGCAATCAGCCCCAGCATTTT. This translates into CSVGTGAGSNQPQHF.